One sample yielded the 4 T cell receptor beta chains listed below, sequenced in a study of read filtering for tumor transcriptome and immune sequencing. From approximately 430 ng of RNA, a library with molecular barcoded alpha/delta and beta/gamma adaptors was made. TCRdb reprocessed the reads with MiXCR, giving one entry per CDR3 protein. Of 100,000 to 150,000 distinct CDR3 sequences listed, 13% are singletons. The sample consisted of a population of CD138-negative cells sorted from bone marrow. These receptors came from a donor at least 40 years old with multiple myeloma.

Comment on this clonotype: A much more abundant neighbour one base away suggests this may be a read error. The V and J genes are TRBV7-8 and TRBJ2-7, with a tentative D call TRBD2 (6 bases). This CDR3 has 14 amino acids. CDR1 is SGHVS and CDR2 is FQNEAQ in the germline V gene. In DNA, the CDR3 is TGTGCCATCAGCTTAGTGCCGGGAGCCTACGAGCAGTACTTC. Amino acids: CAISLVPGAYEQYF.

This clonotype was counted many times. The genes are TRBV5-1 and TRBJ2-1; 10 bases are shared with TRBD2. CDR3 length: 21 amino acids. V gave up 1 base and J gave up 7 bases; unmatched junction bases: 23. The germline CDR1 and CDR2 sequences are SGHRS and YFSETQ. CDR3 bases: TGCGCCAGCAGCTTGAGGCTAGCGGGAGCTGGACTCCAATATGGACGGAATGAGCAGTTCTTC. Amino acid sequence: CASSLRLAGAGLQYGRNEQFF. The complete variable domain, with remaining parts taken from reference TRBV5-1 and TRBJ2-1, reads KAGVTQTPRYLIKTRGQQVTLSCSPISGHRSVSWYQQTPGQGLQFLFEYFSETQRNKGNFPGRFSGRQFSNSRSEMNVSTLELGDSALYLCASSLRLAGAGLQYGRNEQFFGPGTRLTVL.

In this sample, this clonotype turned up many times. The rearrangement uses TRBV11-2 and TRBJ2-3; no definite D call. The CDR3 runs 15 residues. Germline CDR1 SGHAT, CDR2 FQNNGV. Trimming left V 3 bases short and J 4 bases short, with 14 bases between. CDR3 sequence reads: CASSFDGLLADTQYF. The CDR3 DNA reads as TGTGCCAGCAGCTTTGATGGCCTCCTCGCAGATACGCAGTATTTT.

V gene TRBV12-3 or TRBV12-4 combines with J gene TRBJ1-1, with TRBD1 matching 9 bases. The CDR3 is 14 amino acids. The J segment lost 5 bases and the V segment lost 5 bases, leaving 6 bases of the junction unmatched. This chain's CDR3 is CASSQNRGLTEAFF. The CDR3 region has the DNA TGTGCCAGCAGTCAAAACAGGGGGCTGACTGAAGCTTTCTTT.